The 11 T cell receptor beta chains presented below share a single source sample, sequenced in a study of OX40 agonist ivuxolimab in advanced cancers. To prepare the library, the immunoSEQ multiplex PCR assay was applied. TCRdb mirrors the immuneACCESS table, restricted to in-frame sequences. Some clones are absent from its copies; in checked studies, under half trace to an unresolved V gene, and the reason for the others is unknown. This sample gives roughly 77,000 clones in total; about 85% of them show up just once. The ten top clones hold 4% to 6% of the sample. The source material was CD4+ or CD8+ T cells sorted from blood, sampled in a trial of the OX40 agonist ivuxolimab. These receptors originate from an adult with an advanced solid tumor such as melanoma, head and neck, liver or kidney cancer.

The chain couples TRBV5-6 to TRBJ2-5; D is ambiguous. CDR1 SGHDT and CDR2 YYEEEE come from the germline V gene. Between the trimmed V and J ends, which lost 4 bases and 5 bases, there was a span of 12 bases. The CDR3 runs to 13 residues. CDR3 coding DNA: TGTGCCAGCAGCAAAAGGTCAACGGAGACCCAGTACTTC. Translating it yields CASSKRSTETQYF.

This clone has a single count. A junction end diverges from the germline sequence, so it may reflect a read error. This chain connects TRBV4-1 to TRBJ1-4, with D unclear. Germline assignment: CDR1 MGHRA and CDR2 YSYEKL. CDR3 length: 14 residues. The CDR3 reads CASSQERSGEQLFF. The CDR3 region has the DNA TGCGCCAGCAGCCAAGAGAGATCCGGTGAACAACTGTTTTTT.

The rearrangement links TRBV7-2 to TRBJ1-1, with 7 nucleotides matching TRBD1. Germline values: CDR1 SGHTA, CDR2 FQGNSA. This CDR3 spans 16 amino acids. The J segment lost 1 base and the V segment lost 5 bases, leaving 10 bases of the junction unmatched. The CDR3 DNA sequence: TGTGCCAGCAGCCAACGGGACAGTGGGGCGAACACTGAAGCTTTCTTT. Encoded protein: CASSQRDSGANTEAFF.

The V gene is TRBV10-3, the J gene TRBJ2-3; no reliable D call. Germline V gene data show CDR1 as ENHRY and CDR2 as SYGVKD. The CDR3 consists of 14 residues. Between the trimmed V and J ends, which lost 6 bases and 0 bases, there was a span of 10 bases. The CDR3 sequence is CAISLQESTDTQYF. The CDR3 nucleotides are TGTGCCATCAGCCTCCAGGAGAGCACAGATACGCAGTATTTT.

This clone has just one count. V usage is TRBV4-1 and J usage is TRBJ1-2; 8 bases fit TRBD1. The length of the CDR3 is 16 residues. From germline, CDR1 is MGHRA and CDR2 YSYEKL. Germline trimming cut 2 bases from V and 5 bases from J; bases unmatched to any gene: 10. The CDR3 coding sequence is TGCGCCAGCAGCCAACAACAGGGGGTGGGGGTTTATGGCTACACCTTC. It is translated as CASSQQQGVGVYGYTF.

The rearrangement links TRBV27 to TRBJ1-1, with D tentatively TRBD1 (5 bases). The CDR3 covers 18 residues. Trimming cost V 2 bases and J 2 bases, with 21 bases left between them. CDR1 and CDR2 (germline): MNHEY, SMNVEV (reference sequence). This CDR3 reads CASSLRPGPLSTNTEAFF. In DNA, the CDR3 is TGTGCCAGCAGTTTACGACCGGGACCGCTATCAACAAACACTGAAGCTTTCTTT.

This rearrangement joins TRBV5-1 to TRBJ1-1; D possibly corresponds to TRBD1 (6 bases). V was cut by 0 bases and J by 4 bases, with 16 bases left in between. There are 16 residues in the CDR3. The germline gives CDR1 SGHRS, CDR2 YFSETQ. DNA of the CDR3: TGCGCCAGCAGCTTGGCCTTGTTGGGGACATTCACTGAAGCTTTCTTT. It translates to CASSLALLGTFTEAFF.

CDR3 loop: CASSESGSQETQYF. CDR3 bases: TGTGCCAGCAGTGAATCGGGCAGCCAAGAGACCCAGTACTTC. This chain links TRBV2 with TRBJ2-5; unclear D gene. Germline assignment: CDR1 SNHLY and CDR2 FYNNEI. V lost 2 bases and J lost 1, with 8 bases in between. The CDR3 has 14 amino acids.

Comment on this clone: At the DNA level, this CDR3 is encoded by other sequences in the same sample as well. The DNA of the CDR3 is TGTGCCAGCAGCGTAGAGGGAGGGTACTATGGCTACACCTTC. It yields the protein CASSVEGGYYGYTF. The chain employs TRBV9 and TRBJ1-2, with D unclear. V shed 0 bases and J shed 3 bases, with 9 bases lying between them. This CDR3 contains 14 residues. Germline loops: CDR1 SGDLS, CDR2 YYNGEE.

V and J are TRBV29-1 and TRBJ1-2; D is unresolved. CDR3 length: 12 amino acids. CDR1 is SQVTM and CDR2 is ANQGSEA in the germline V gene. V dropped 6 bases and J dropped 4 bases, with 12 bases sitting between them. The chain's CDR3 is CSVADGFYGYTF. Here the CDR3 DNA reads TGCAGCGTAGCGGACGGGTTCTATGGCTACACCTTC.

This chain joins TRBV5-1 and TRBJ2-3, with D perhaps given as TRBD1 or TRBD2 (5 bases each). Looked up from germline, CDR1 is SGHRS and CDR2 is YFSETQ. The ends were cut back, 4 bases at V and 3 bases at J, with 18 bases in the middle. The CDR3 consists of 16 residues. CDR3 sequence (DNA): TGCGCCAGCAGCGCTGGGACCTCCCTAATGACAGATACGCAGTATTTT. Its protein is CASSAGTSLMTDTQYF.